This passage covers 17 T cell receptor beta chains from one sample sequenced in a study of blood T cell repertoires in COVID-19. Clones were read by immunoSEQ multiplex PCR, and TCRdb kept only the in-frame ones, dropping some. The sample holds tens of thousands of clones; 84% are singletons and the top ten take about 15%. Sequencing was carried out using peripheral blood. Every receptor here comes from a man in his 70s with active COVID-19.

The chain joins TRBV28 to TRBJ2-5; 12 nucleotides agree with TRBD2. Germline-derived CDR1 and CDR2 are MDHEN and SYDVKM. V lost 5 bases and J lost 3; bases outside the gene matches: 4. This CDR3 is 15 amino acids long. DNA for the CDR3: TGTGCCAGCAGTCGTTGGACTAGCGGGAAAGAGACCCAGTACTTC. It yields the protein CASSRWTSGKETQYF.

In this sample, this clone is medium-sized (0.01 to 0.1%). The rearrangement uses TRBV4-2 and TRBJ2-7, with 7 bases identical to TRBD1. In germline, CDR1 is LGHNA, CDR2 YNFKEQ. The CDR3 extends over 15 amino acids. With 4 bases clipped from V and 0 bases from J, the junction kept 6 bases outside the gene matches. The CDR3 spells CASSRETGSSYEQYF. The CDR3 nucleotides are TGTGCCAGCAGCCGAGAGACAGGGAGCTCCTACGAGCAGTACTTC.

The rearrangement links TRBV12-1 to TRBJ1-5. TRBV12-1 constitutes a pseudogene. This CDR3 contains 18 residues. The CDR3 region has the DNA TGTGCCAGCAGCTTTGCTTTAGTGGGGGGGTTGGGCAATCAGCCCCAGCATTTT. Its translation is CASSFALVGGLGNQPQHF.

This clone was recorded once. The chain employs TRBV5-1 and TRBJ2-3; 10 nucleotides line up with TRBD2. The CDR3 has 15 amino acids. The trim removed 4 bases at V and 4 bases at J, leaving 6 bases unmatched. The germline V gene has CDR1 SGHRS and CDR2 YFSETQ. CDR3 DNA: TGCGCCAGCAGCGCACTAGCGGGGCTTTCAGATACGCAGTATTTT. It is translated as CASSALAGLSDTQYF.

The chain couples TRBV28 to TRBJ1-1; 10 nucleotides line up with TRBD1. The CDR3 totals 17 residues. V was clipped by 3 bases and J by 1 base; unmatched bases: 8. Germline values: CDR1 MDHEN, CDR2 SYDVKM. As DNA, the CDR3 is TGTGCCAGCAGTTTCAAGGGACAGGGGATCCCGAACACTGAAGCTTTCTTT. Its translation is CASSFKGQGIPNTEAFF.

CDR3 in DNA: TGTGCCAGCAGTGAGACCCGAAGCGGGGGGGCGGGAGAGACCCAGTACTTC. It encodes CASSETRSGGAGETQYF. This chain joins TRBV6-1 and TRBJ2-5; 10 bases map to TRBD2. CDR3 size: 17 residues. Trimming took 3 bases from V and 4 from J; bases not matched to a gene: 11. Germline V gene data show CDR1 as MNHNS and CDR2 as SASEGT.

The rearrangement uses TRBV6-5 and TRBJ2-7, with 8 nucleotides matching TRBD1. The CDR3 has 13 amino acids. Trimming cost V 6 bases and J 3 bases; bases outside gene matches: 4. In germline, CDR1 is MNHEY, CDR2 SVGAGI. The CDR3 nucleotides read TGTGCCAGCAGCGGTGACAGGGGCTACGAGCAGTACTTC. This translates into CASSGDRGYEQYF.

V usage is TRBV6-1 and J usage is TRBJ2-7; 11 bases align to TRBD1. Trimming cost V 3 bases and J 5 bases; bases outside gene matches: 3. Germline V lookup: CDR1 MNHNS, CDR2 SASEGT. The CDR3 totals 14 residues. In DNA, the CDR3 is TGTGCCAGCAGTGACGGACAGGGGGCCAACGAGCAGTACTTC. It translates to CASSDGQGANEQYF.

The chain combines TRBV28 with TRBJ1-5, with a weak D call TRBD1 (6 bases). With 8 bases removed from V and 1 base from J, the gap between germline ends came to 6 bases. The germline gives CDR1 MDHEN, CDR2 SYDVKM. This CDR3 has 12 residues. The CDR3 region is CASGGSNQPQHF. For the CDR3, the DNA is TGTGCCAGCGGGGGCAGCAATCAGCCCCAGCATTTT.

This sequence joins TRBV15 and TRBJ2-3; 11 bases are shared with TRBD1. V lost 1 base, J lost 1 base, and 4 bases stayed unmatched. Germline V gene sequence: CDR1 LNHNV, CDR2 YYDKDF (reference sequence). The CDR3 has 17 residues. The CDR3 DNA follows: TGTGCCACCAGCAGAGGCCGGGACAGGGGGGGCACAGATACGCAGTATTTT. Translated: CATSRGRDRGGTDTQYF.

V usage is TRBV4-1 and J usage is TRBJ2-5; 11 nucleotides line up with TRBD2. The J segment lost 2 bases and the V segment lost 1 base, leaving 0 bases of the junction unmatched. The CDR3 length is 15 residues. From germline, CDR1 is MGHRA and CDR2 YSYEKL. CDR3 DNA: TGCGCCAGCAGCCAAGGACTAGCGGGGCAAGAGACCCAGTACTTC. Protein: CASSQGLAGQETQYF.

The V and J genes are TRBV7-9 and TRBJ2-5; weak D call: TRBD2 (5 bases). The length of the CDR3 is 13 residues. With 5 bases removed from V and 0 bases from J, the gap between germline ends came to 7 bases. Germline V gives CDR1 SEHNR, CDR2 FQNEAQ (reference sequence). The CDR3 DNA follows: TGTGCCAGCAGCCGAGGGTACCAAGAGACCCAGTACTTC. It translates to CASSRGYQETQYF.

This chain joins TRBV7-2 and TRBJ1-2; TRBD1 matches at 7 bases. This CDR3 contains 15 residues. Germline V gene sequence: CDR1 SGHTA, CDR2 FQGNSA. V lost 5 bases, J lost 4 bases, and 10 bases stayed unmatched. DNA of the CDR3: TGTGCCAGCAGCCCGACAGGGTTTGGAAGCTATGGCTACACCTTC. This encodes CASSPTGFGSYGYTF.

A single count supports this clone. CDR3 protein: CASSEQGGYGYTF. CDR3 nucleotides: TGTGCCAGCAGTGAGCAGGGGGGCTATGGCTACACCTTC. The chain couples TRBV28 to TRBJ1-2; TRBD1 aligns across 7 bases. With V trimmed by 5 bases and J by 4 bases, 4 bases remained unmatched. Germline values: CDR1 MDHEN, CDR2 SYDVKM. This CDR3 spans 13 amino acids.

The chain employs TRBV10-3 and TRBJ1-6; D is possibly TRBD1 (5 bases). Germline V gene sequence: CDR1 ENHRY, CDR2 SYGVKD. This CDR3 comprises 12 residues. The germline V and J ends were trimmed by 6 bases and 9 bases, with 9 bases remaining between them. CDR3 protein: CAIRQGISPLHF. DNA for the CDR3: TGTGCCATCAGGCAGGGTATTTCACCCCTCCACTTT.

The chain links TRBV19 to TRBJ2-5; the D gene is possibly TRBD2 (5 bases). Germline loops: CDR1 LNHDA, CDR2 SQIVND (reference sequence). Trimming shortened V by 11 bases and J by 5 bases, and 24 bases separated the two germline ends. The length of the CDR3 is 15 residues. The CDR3 sequence is CASKWGAAGDETQYF. The CDR3 DNA reads TGTGCCTCTAAATGGGGAGCAGCCGGAGATGAGACCCAGTACTTC.

This rearrangement joins TRBV9 to TRBJ1-1; TRBD1 might be the D (6 bases). Germline V gene lookup returns CDR1 SGDLS and CDR2 YYNGEE. This CDR3 region has 15 residues. V was clipped by 4 bases and J by 0 bases, with 13 bases between them. In DNA, the CDR3 is TGTGCCAGCAGCCCACAGGGTTTCATGAACACTGAAGCTTTCTTT. Its protein is CASSPQGFMNTEAFF.